What follows is one T cell receptor beta chain and its context. Its antigen is not known. This specimen comes from a study of shared clonotypes between healthy human individuals. Across the whole study: Each donor's CD8 memory used one plate, CD8 naive two, each CD4 subset three. Findings and limits, study-wide: The expectation was that sequencing depth would affect clonotype sharing among donors. The study generally estimated greater richness for naive than memory subsets.

At deep level, the assay was performed. Method: immunoSEQ multiplex PCR; TCRdb's copy keeps in-frame clones and lacks some. The sample contains more than 500,000 clones, roughly 95% of which appear only once. This CDR3 has 14 amino acids. V trimming: 1 base; J trimming: 7 bases; junction bases outside the gene matches: 3. Germline lookup yields CDR1 MNHNS and CDR2 SASEGT. The sample taken for sequencing was naive CD4+ T cells sorted from blood. The subset denotes: CD45RA+ positively selected. The V call is TRBV6-1, the J call TRBJ1-2; 10 bases fit TRBD1. This TCR was sampled from a woman aged 25 to 45 in good health. This CDR3 is CASSEGWTGGGYTF. The CDR3 bases are TGTGCCAGCAGTGAAGGATGGACAGGGGGTGGCTACACCTTC.